This T cell receptor (beta chain) came from a study of blood T cells in healthy people across ages. Study conclusions and caveats: Roughly linear declines in TCR beta diversity per million T cells occurred with age.

Primers used in a second PCR of roughly 6 to 11 cycles were a sample-barcoded 5' primer and a J-beta primer mix. A single record per CDR3 protein comes from TCRdb applying MiXCR to the 5' RACE reads. This table holds hundreds of thousands of distinct CDR3 sequences, 58% found once. This CDR3 comprises 13 residues. Germline V gene lookup returns CDR1 SQVTM and CDR2 ANQGSEA. V lost 4 bases and J lost 5, with 13 bases in between. For this clonotype: Antigen unknown.

Sequenced: blood. V gene TRBV29-1 combines with J gene TRBJ2-3; D not certain. The receptor was derived from a man aged 55 to 70 in good health. The CDR3 sequence: CSVGPDGKDTQYF. Here the CDR3 DNA reads TGCAGCGTTGGCCCCGACGGTAAAGATACGCAGTATTTT.